The clone carrying this T cell receptor beta chain was counted many times. After removal of 5 bases from V and 2 bases from J, the junction contained 11 bases not matched to a gene. The CDR3 extends over 15 amino acids. In germline, CDR1 is DFQATT, CDR2 SNEGSKA (reference sequence). The data were taken from a study of blood T cells in healthy people across ages. Primed by a sample-barcoded 5' primer and a J-beta primer mix, a second PCR proceeded for about 6 to 11 cycles. TCRdb itself ran the 5' RACE reads through MiXCR, one entry per CDR3 protein. The table includes 630,000 or so distinct CDR3 sequences, around 31% detected once.

Specimen: blood. The TCR sequence derives from an elderly woman in good health. The rearrangement links TRBV20-1 to TRBJ2-5; 7 bases line up with TRBD1. The chain's CDR3 is CSAGIGGLGQETQYF. DNA for the CDR3: TGCAGTGCTGGGATAGGGGGCCTCGGTCAAGAGACCCAGTACTTC.